The entry that follows covers one T cell receptor beta chain sequence. The data were taken from a study of cytomegalovirus exposure and HLA in healthy donors. In germline, CDR1 is SGHRS, CDR2 YFSETQ. The CDR3 contains 17 residues. Trimming pared 4 bases from V and 2 bases from J, leaving 16 bases between. The PCR contained 60 Vbeta and 13 Jbeta primers. Measured with immunoSEQ multiplex PCR; TCRdb has only the in-frame clones, and not every one. Of under 200,000 clones in the sample, about 73% were seen once. This clonotype was sampled from a woman aged 40-49 years in good health and CMV-seronegative. Source material: PBMCs. The chain has TRBV5-1 and TRBJ2-6; D possibly corresponds to TRBD1 (5 bases). Here the CDR3 reads CASSPLSDSPGANVLTF. The CDR3 DNA follows: TGCGCCAGCAGCCCCCTCTCTGACAGCCCTGGGGCCAACGTCCTGACTTTC. Full variable domain (outside the CDR3, taken from reference TRBV5-1 and TRBJ2-6): KAGVTQTPRYLIKTRGQQVTLSCSPISGHRSVSWYQQTPGQGLQFLFEYFSETQRNKGNFPGRFSGRQFSNSRSEMNVSTLELGDSALYLCASSPLSDSPGANVLTFGAGSRLTVL.